The present entry profiles one TCR beta chain with its context. Time point in this sample: newly diagnosed GD, antithyroid drugs for less than 3 months. Researchers made the TCR library from RNA that was extracted from PBMCs. Both iRepertoire HTBI primers and Arm-PCR of CDR3 regions were used to build the TCR beta libraries. One entry per CDR3 protein results from TCRdb running MiXCR on the multiplex PCR reads. The sample lists 520,000 or so distinct CDR3 sequences, about 11% seen once, with about 8.3% in the top ten. The CDR3 sequence is 15 residues long. With 7 bases removed from V and 5 bases from J, the gap between germline ends came to 20 bases. CDR1 MDHEN and CDR2 SYDVKM come from the germline V gene. The record originates from a study of regulatory T cells in long-lasting Graves disease. In addition, the sample was reused for a study of T cells in Graves' hyperthyroidism and ophthalmopathy. According to that study: Aged 18 to 65, the patients had hyperthyroidism that was newly diagnosed and had lasted under 2 months. In simple terms, a model built on 13 V-J features told ophthalmopathy apart from stable hyperthyroidism.

V usage is TRBV28 and J usage is TRBJ1-1; no reliable D call. The TCR originated in a woman aged 30 to 39 with Graves disease. The source material was peripheral blood mononuclear cells (PBMCs), sampled at new diagnosis, from a patient treated with antithyroid drugs. CDR3 sequence reads: CASIPNPLVNTEAFF. In DNA, the CDR3 is TGTGCCAGCATCCCGAATCCCCTTGTCAATACTGAAGCTTTCTTT.